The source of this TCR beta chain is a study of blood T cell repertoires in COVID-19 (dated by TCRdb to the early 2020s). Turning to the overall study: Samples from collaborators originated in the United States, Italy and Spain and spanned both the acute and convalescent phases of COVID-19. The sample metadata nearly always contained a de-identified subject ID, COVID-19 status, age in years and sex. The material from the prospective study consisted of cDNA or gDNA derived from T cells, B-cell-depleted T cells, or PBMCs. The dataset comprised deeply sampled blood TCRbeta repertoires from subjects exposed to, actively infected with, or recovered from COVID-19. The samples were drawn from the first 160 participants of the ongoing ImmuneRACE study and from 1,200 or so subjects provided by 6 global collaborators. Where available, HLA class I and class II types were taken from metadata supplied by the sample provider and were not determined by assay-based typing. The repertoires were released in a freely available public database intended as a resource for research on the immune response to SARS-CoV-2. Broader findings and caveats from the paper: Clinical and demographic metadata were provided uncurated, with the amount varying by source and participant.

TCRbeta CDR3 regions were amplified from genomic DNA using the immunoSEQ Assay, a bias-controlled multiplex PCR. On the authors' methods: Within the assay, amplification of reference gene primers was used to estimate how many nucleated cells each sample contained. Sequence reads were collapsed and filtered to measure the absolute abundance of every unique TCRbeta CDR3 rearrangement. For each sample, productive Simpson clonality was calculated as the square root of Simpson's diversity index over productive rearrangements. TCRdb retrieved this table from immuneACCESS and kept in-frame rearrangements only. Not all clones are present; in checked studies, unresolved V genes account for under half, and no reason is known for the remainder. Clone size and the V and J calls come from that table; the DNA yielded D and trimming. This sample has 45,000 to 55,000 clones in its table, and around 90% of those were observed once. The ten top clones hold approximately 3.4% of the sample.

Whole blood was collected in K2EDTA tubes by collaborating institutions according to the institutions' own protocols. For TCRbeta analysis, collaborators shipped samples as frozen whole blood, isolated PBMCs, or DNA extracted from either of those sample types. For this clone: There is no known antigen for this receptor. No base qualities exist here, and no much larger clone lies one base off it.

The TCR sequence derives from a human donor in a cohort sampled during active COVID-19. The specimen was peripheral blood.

The sequence in DNA is TGCAGTGCTAGTGGGGACAGGGGTCAGCGCGAGCAGTACTTC. It translates as CSASGDRGQREQYF. The sequence links TRBV20-1 to TRBJ2-7, with 10 bases aligning to TRBD1. The CDR3, from cysteine to phenylalanine, totals 14 residues. This entry keeps only the CDR3 DNA: 42 bases, framed from base 1. CDR1 and CDR2, looked up from the germline V gene (reference sequence), are DFQATT and SNEGSKA. V ends up 3 bases short and J 6 bases short, with an unmatched junction base count of 8.